The clone carrying this T cell receptor (beta chain) was observed once. The CDR3 loop spans 13 amino acids. Germline V gene data show CDR1 as MNHEY and CDR2 as SVGAGI. After removal of 5 bases from V and 6 bases from J, the junction contained 6 bases not matched to a gene. The protocol was immunoSEQ multiplex PCR, while the TCRdb copy is restricted to in-frame clones and leaves out a portion. The table includes some 77,000 clones, approximately 86% detected once. These data are taken from a study of PD-L1 blockade in urothelial cancer. Study-wide context: The patients first took atezolizumab around 2014, receiving 1,200 mg intravenously every 3 weeks.

This sample comprised PBMCs, obtained around atezolizumab (anti-PD-L1) treatment. V gene TRBV6-5 combines with J gene TRBJ2-7; 8 bases agree with TRBD1. The receptor was derived from a woman aged 70-85 years with urothelial cancer. CDR3 DNA sequence: TGTGCCAGCAGTAGGTCAGGGGGCCTCGAGCAGTACTTC. Amino acid sequence: CASSRSGGLEQYF.